This T cell receptor beta chain was observed in a study of blood T cell repertoires in COVID-19. V lost 3 bases to trimming and J lost 2 bases, with 11 bases between them. Looked up from germline, CDR1 is PRHDT and CDR2 is FYEKMQ (reference sequence). The CDR3 spans 14 residues. Under the authors' procedure: Reference gene primer amplification in the assay estimated nucleated cell counts. Sequencing used immunoSEQ multiplex PCR; TCRdb keeps in-frame clones, though not all of them. V and J calls plus clone size are reproduced from that table; the DNA served to infer D and trimming. Counted here are approximately 280,000 clones, approximately 89% occurring once; the ten biggest clones make up roughly 3%.

The genes are TRBV13 and TRBJ2-7, with D maybe TRBD1 (6 bases). Sequences were obtained from PBMCs or T cells enriched from blood (not recorded which). This receptor was taken from a woman between 18 and 30 years old who had recovered from COVID-19. The CDR3 reads CASSFLTGAYEQYF. Written as DNA, the CDR3 is TGTGCCAGCAGCTTCTTGACAGGAGCCTACGAGCAGTACTTC.